In this sample, the clone carrying this T cell receptor beta chain is medium-sized. Its target is not known. Treatment described: roughly ten-day PBMC culture with coronavirus spike peptide pools or control peptides (ViraFEST assay). Following expansion of antigen-specific T cells with peptide pools, ViraFEST then sequenced TCRs. Negative selection enriched CD4+ T cells from cultures at roughly 10 days. This CDR3 has 15 residues. Looked up from germline, CDR1 is LNHNV and CDR2 is YYDKDF (reference sequence). Germline trimming cut 0 bases from V and 5 bases from J; bases unmatched to any gene: 6. This record belongs to a study of vaccination and CD4 T cells after COVID-19. Sequencing of the DNA from cultured CD4+ T cells was carried out with the Oncomine TCR Beta short-read assay. Cultured CD4+ T cells were the source of extracted genomic DNA. One entry per CDR3 protein, called by TCRdb with MiXCR from the PCR reads. The sample gives about 14,000 distinct CDR3 sequences, roughly 46% of which show up once; 7.5% to 9.5% is in the top ten.

This clonotype was sampled from a human donor who had recovered from COVID-19. This sequence joins TRBV15 and TRBJ2-7, with 8 bases identical to TRBD2. Specimen: CD4+ T cells from blood, cultured in vitro, collected after SARS-CoV-2 vaccination. The CDR3: CATSRDREGPDEQYF. The CDR3 nucleotides are TGTGCCACCAGCAGAGATCGGGAGGGGCCGGACGAGCAGTACTTC.